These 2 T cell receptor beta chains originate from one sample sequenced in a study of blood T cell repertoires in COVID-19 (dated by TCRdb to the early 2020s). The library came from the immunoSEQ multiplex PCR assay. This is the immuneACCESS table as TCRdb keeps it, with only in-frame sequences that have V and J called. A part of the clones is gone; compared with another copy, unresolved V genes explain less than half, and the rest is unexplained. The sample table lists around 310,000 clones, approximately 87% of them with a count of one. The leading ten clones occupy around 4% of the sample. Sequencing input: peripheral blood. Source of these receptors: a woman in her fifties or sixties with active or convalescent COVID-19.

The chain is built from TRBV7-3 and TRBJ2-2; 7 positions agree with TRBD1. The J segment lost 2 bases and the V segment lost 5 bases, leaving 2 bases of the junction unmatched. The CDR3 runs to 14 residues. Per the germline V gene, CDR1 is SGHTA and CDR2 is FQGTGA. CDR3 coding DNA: TGTGCCAGCAGCCGACAGGGTAACACCGGGGAGCTGTTTTTT. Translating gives CASSRQGNTGELFF. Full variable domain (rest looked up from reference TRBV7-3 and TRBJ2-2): GAGVSQTPSNKVTEKGKYVELRCDPISGHTALYWYRQSLGQGPEFLIYFQGTGAADDSGLPNDRFFAVRPEGSVSTLKIQRTERGDSAVYLCASSRQGNTGELFFGEGSRLTVL.

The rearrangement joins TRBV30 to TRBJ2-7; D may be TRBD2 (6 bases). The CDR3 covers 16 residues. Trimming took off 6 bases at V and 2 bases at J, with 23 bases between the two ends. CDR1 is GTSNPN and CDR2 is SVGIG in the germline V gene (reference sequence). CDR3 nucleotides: TGTGCCTGCCACCCCTTGTCTGGGGGGACCCCCTACGAGCAGTACTTC. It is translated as CACHPLSGGTPYEQYF.